This is a list of T cell receptor beta chains from one sample in a study of OX40 agonist ivuxolimab in advanced cancers. Assay used: immunoSEQ multiplex PCR; TCRdb lists only in-frame clones, some missing. The profile shows approximately 94,000 clones, around 91% of them singletons. The sequencing here drew on CD4+ or CD8+ T cells sorted from blood, taken in a trial of the OX40 agonist ivuxolimab. Source of these receptors: an adult with an advanced solid tumor such as melanoma, head and neck, liver or kidney cancer. Each CDR3 is given with its conserved first and last residue. Fields, in order: V gene, J gene, D gene, clone size, CDR3 protein, CDR3 DNA. The D gene is left open where the match is weak. Only some rows state a clone size, as once, few, many or a class for expanded clones.

>TRBV25-1|TRBJ2-3|TRBD2|NA
CASSEFSGRRDTQYF
TGTGCCAGCAGTGAATTTAGCGGGAGGAGGGATACGCAGTATTTT
>TRBV30|TRBJ2-6|NA|once
CAWSRPPNFLTF
TGTGCCTGGAGTAGGCCGCCTAACTTCCTGACTTTC
>TRBV5-1|TRBJ2-1|TRBD2|NA
CASSLFPSGSADNEQFF
TGCGCCAGCAGCCTCTTCCCTAGCGGGAGTGCTGACAATGAGCAGTTCTTC
>TRBV19|TRBJ2-3|TRBD2|NA
CASSISGSPDTQYF
TGTGCCAGTAGTATAAGCGGGAGCCCAGATACGCAGTATTTT
>TRBV18|TRBJ1-3|NA|NA
CASSPQGTGNTIYF
TGTGCCAGCTCACCGCAGGGGACTGGAAACACCATATATTTT
>TRBV18|TRBJ2-3|TRBD2|NA
CASSPTSGSVDTQYF
TGTGCCAGCTCACCGACTAGCGGGAGTGTAGATACGCAGTATTTT
>TRBV7-9|TRBJ1-6|NA|NA
CASSTGDSPLHF
TGTGCCAGCAGCACCGGGGACTCACCCCTCCACTTT
>TRBV28|TRBJ1-2|TRBD1|NA
CASSLMGTGYGYTF
TGTGCCAGCAGTTTAATGGGGACAGGGTATGGCTACACCTTC
>TRBV5-1|TRBJ1-1|NA|NA
CASSPGAIVGDTEAFF
TGCGCCAGCAGCCCCGGGGCGATAGTTGGGGACACTGAAGCTTTCTTT
>TRBV6-6|TRBJ1-1|NA|NA
CASSELPGAFF
TGTGCCAGCAGTGAACTCCCTGGGGCTTTCTTT
>TRBV7-8|TRBJ2-2|NA|NA
CASSPQTGELFF
TGTGCCAGCAGCCCACAGACCGGGGAGCTGTTTTTT
>TRBV18|TRBJ1-3|NA|NA
CASSPQTGAWTSGNTIYF
TGTGCCAGCTCACCCCAAACTGGGGCGTGGACCTCTGGAAACACCATATATTTT
>TRBV5-1|TRBJ1-2|NA|NA
CASSLGLGVYDYTF
TGCGCCAGCAGCTTGGGGTTGGGGGTCTATGACTACACCTTC
>TRBV7-2|TRBJ2-7|TRBD1|NA
CASSLGTGAPLEQYF
TGTGCCAGCAGCTTAGGGACAGGGGCTCCTCTTGAGCAGTACTTC
>TRBV27|TRBJ1-3|NA|NA
CASRPPGLGGNTIYF
TGTGCCAGCAGGCCTCCAGGGCTTGGGGGAAACACCATATATTTT
>TRBV15|TRBJ2-1|NA|NA
CATSRFGGESYNEQFF
TGTGCCACCAGCAGATTCGGGGGCGAGTCCTACAATGAGCAGTTCTTC
>TRBV6-5|TRBJ2-3|NA|NA
CASSYAGITDTQYF
TGTGCCAGCAGTTATGCGGGGATCACAGATACGCAGTATTTT
>TRBV11-2|TRBJ1-2|TRBD1|once
CASSPGTGNEHGYTF
TGTGCCAGCAGCCCCGGGACAGGGAATGAACATGGCTACACCTTC
>TRBV4-3|TRBJ2-3|NA|NA
CASSQDSTPDTQYF
TGCGCCAGCAGCCAAGATAGTACTCCAGATACGCAGTATTTT
>TRBV6-5|TRBJ1-3|NA|NA
CASSYDRSSGNTIYF
TGTGCCAGCAGTTACGACAGGTCCTCTGGAAACACCATATATTTT
>TRBV28|TRBJ1-3|TRBD1|once
CASSETGTGLGTIYF
TGTGCCAGCAGCGAGACCGGGACAGGGCTCGGGACCATATATTTT
>TRBV9|TRBJ2-2|TRBD2|NA
CASSVRTSAAGELFF
TGTGCCAGCAGCGTACGGACTAGCGCAGCCGGGGAGCTGTTTTTT
>TRBV19|TRBJ1-2|NA|NA
CASSIVGRADYGYTF
TGTGCCAGTAGTATAGTTGGCAGGGCGGACTATGGCTACACCTTC
>TRBV27|TRBJ2-3|TRBD2|NA
CASSVTSVTSTDTQYF
TGTGCCAGCAGTGTAACTAGCGTGACTAGCACAGATACGCAGTATTTT
>TRBV7-9|TRBJ2-7|NA|few
CASSSIFEQYF
TGTGCCAGCAGCTCAATTTTCGAGCAGTACTTC
>TRBV29-1|TRBJ1-1|TRBD1|NA
CSANQGQGHAEAFF
TGCAGCGCCAACCAGGGACAGGGGCACGCTGAAGCTTTCTTT
>TRBV21-1|TRBJ2-7|NA|NA
CASSKGGYF
TGTGCCAGCAGCAAAGGAGGGTACTTC
>TRBV2|TRBJ2-7|NA|NA
CASRVDPRGEQYF
TGTGCCAGCAGAGTGGACCCGCGGGGCGAGCAGTACTTC
>TRBV4-1|TRBJ2-5|NA|NA
CASSQDRNKQETQYF
TGCGCCAGCAGCCAAGATCGGAATAAACAAGAGACCCAGTACTTC
>TRBV18|TRBJ2-5|NA|once
CASRLSETQYF
TGTGCCAGCCGGTTGTCTGAGACCCAGTACTTC